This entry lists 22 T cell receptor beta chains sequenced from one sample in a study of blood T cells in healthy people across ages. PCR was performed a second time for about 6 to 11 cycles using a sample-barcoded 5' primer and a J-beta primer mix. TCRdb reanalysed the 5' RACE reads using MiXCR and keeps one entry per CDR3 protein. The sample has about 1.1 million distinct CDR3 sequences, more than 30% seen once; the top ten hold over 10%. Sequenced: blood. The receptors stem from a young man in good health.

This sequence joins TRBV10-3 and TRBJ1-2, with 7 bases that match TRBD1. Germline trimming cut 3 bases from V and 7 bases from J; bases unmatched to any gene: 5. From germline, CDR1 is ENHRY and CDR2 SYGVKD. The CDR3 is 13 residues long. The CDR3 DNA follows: TGTGCCATCAGTGAATCGACAGGGTCTGGCTACACCTTC. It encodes CAISESTGSGYTF.

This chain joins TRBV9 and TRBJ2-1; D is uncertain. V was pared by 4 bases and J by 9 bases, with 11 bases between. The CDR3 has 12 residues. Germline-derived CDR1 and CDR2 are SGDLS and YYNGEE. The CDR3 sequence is CASSMASGEQFF. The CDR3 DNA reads TGTGCCAGCAGCATGGCCTCCGGTGAGCAGTTCTTC. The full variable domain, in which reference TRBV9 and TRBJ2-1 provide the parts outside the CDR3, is DSGVTQTPKHLITATGQRVTLRCSPRSGDLSVYWYQQSLDQGLQFLIQYYNGEERAKGNILERFSAQQFPDLHSELNLSSLELGDSALYFCASSMASGEQFFGPGTRLTVL.

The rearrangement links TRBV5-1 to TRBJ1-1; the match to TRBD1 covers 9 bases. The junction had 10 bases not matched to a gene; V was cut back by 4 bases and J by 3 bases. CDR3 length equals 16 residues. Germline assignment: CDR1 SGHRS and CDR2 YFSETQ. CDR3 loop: CASSPARDRVDTEAFF. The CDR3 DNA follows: TGCGCCAGCAGCCCCGCGAGGGACAGGGTGGACACTGAAGCTTTCTTT.

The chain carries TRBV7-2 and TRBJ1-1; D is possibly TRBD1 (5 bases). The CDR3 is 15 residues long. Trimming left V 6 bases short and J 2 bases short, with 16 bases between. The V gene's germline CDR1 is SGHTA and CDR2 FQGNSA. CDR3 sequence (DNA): TGTGCCAGCAGACCAGGGACGGGGACTAACACTGAAGCTTTCTTT. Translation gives CASRPGTGTNTEAFF.

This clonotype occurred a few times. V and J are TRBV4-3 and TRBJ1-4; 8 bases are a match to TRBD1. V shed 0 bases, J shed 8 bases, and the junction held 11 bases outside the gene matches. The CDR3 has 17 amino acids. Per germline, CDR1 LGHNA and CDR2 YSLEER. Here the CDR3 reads CASSQDPEQGVEEKLFF. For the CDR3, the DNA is TGCGCCAGCAGCCAAGACCCGGAACAGGGGGTAGAGGAAAAACTGTTTTTT.

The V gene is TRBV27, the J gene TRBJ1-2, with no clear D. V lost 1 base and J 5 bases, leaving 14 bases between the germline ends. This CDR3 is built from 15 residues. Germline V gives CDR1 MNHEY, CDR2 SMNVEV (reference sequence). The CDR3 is CASSLYQDLRYGYTF. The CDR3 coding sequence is TGTGCCAGCAGTTTATATCAGGATCTCCGGTATGGCTACACCTTC.

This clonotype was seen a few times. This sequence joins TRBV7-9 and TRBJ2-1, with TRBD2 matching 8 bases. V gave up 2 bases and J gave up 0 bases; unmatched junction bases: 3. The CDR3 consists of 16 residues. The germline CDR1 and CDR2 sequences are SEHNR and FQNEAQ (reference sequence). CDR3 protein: CASSLIGGASYNEQFF. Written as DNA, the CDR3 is TGTGCCAGCAGCTTAATCGGGGGGGCCTCCTACAATGAGCAGTTCTTC.

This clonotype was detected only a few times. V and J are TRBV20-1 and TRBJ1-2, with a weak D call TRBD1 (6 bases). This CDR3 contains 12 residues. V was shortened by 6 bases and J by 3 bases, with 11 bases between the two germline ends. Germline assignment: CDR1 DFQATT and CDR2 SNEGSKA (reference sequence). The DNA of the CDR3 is TGCAGTGCACACAGGACAGACTATGGCTACACCTTC. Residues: CSAHRTDYGYTF.

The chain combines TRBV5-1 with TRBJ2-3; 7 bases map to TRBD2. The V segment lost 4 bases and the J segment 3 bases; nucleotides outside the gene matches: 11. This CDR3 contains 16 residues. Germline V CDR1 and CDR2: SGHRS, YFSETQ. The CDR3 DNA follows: TGCGCCAGCAGCCGGGAATCTAGCGGTCTGACAGATACGCAGTATTTT. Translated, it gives CASSRESSGLTDTQYF.

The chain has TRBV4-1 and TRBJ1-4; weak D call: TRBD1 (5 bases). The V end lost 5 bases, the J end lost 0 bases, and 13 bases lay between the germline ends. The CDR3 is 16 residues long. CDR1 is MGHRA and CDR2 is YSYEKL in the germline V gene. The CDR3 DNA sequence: TGCGCCAGCAGCAGGCGACAGACGGCAACTAATGAAAAACTGTTTTTT. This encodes CASSRRQTATNEKLFF.

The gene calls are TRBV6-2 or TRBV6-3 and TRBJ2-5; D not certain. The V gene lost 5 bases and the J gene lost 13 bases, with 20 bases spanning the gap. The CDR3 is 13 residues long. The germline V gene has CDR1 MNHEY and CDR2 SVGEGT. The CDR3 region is CASSLRLGSARYF. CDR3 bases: TGTGCCAGCAGTCTACGGCTAGGATCAGCCCGGTACTTC.

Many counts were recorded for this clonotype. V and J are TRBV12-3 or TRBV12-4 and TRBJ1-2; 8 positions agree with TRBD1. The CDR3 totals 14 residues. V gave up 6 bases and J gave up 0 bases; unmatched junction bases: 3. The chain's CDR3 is CASSSTGANYGYTF. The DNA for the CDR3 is TGTGCCAGCAGCTCGACAGGGGCTAACTATGGCTACACCTTC.

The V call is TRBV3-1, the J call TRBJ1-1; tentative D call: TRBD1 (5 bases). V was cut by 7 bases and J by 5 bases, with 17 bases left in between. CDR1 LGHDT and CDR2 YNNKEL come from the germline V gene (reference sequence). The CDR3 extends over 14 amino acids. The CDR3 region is CASTQDQGRTEAFF. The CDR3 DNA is TGTGCCAGCACCCAGGACCAGGGCCGGACTGAAGCTTTCTTT.

The CDR3 DNA follows: TGCAGTGCTAGCTCCGGGGGACAGGCCAATGAGCAGTTCTTC. This translates into CSASSGGQANEQFF. The chain carries TRBV20-1 and TRBJ2-1; 8 bases match TRBD1. CDR3 length: 14 amino acids. With 3 bases clipped from V and 6 bases from J, the junction kept 7 bases outside the gene matches. Germline V gene lookup returns CDR1 DFQATT and CDR2 SNEGSKA (reference sequence).

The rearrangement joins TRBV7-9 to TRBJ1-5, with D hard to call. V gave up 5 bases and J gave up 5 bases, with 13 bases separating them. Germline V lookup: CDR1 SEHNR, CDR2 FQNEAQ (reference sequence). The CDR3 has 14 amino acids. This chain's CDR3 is CASSPSGDHQPQHF. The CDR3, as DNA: TGTGCCAGCAGCCCCTCAGGTGACCATCAGCCCCAGCATTTT.

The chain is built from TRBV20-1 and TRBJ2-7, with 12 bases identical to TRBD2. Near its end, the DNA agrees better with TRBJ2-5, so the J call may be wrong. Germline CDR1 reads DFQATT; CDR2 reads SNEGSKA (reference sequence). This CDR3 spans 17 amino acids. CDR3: CSTPSSGGDFFGETQYF. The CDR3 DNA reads TGCAGTACTCCCTCTAGCGGGGGGGACTTTTTCGGAGAGACCCAGTACTTC.

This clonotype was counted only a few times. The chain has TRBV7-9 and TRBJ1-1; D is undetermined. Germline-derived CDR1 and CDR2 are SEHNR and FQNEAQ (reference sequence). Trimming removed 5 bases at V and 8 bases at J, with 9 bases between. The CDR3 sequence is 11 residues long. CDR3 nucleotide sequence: TGTGCCAGCAGCCTTAAGCCCGAAGCTTTCTTT. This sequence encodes CASSLKPEAFF.

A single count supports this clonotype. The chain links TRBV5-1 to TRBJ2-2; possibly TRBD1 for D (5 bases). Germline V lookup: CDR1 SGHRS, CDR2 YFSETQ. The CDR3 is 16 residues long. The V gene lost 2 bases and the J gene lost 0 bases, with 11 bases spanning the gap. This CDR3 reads CASSLTGHTNTGELFF. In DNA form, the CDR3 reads TGCGCCAGCAGCTTAACAGGACACACGAACACCGGGGAGCTGTTTTTT.

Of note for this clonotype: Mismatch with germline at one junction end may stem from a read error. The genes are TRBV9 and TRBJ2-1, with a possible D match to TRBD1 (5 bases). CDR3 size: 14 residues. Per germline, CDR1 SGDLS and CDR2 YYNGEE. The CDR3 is CASSVTGTYNGQFF. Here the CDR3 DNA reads TGTGCCAGCAGCGTCACAGGTACCTACAATGGGCAGTTCTTC.

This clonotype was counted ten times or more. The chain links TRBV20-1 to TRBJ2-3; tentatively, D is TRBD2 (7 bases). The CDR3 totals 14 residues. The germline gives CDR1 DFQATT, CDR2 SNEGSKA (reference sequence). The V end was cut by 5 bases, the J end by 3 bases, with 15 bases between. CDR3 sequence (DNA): TGCAGTGCTCCATTTAGGGGGGGGACAGATACGCAGTATTTT. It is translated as CSAPFRGGTDTQYF.

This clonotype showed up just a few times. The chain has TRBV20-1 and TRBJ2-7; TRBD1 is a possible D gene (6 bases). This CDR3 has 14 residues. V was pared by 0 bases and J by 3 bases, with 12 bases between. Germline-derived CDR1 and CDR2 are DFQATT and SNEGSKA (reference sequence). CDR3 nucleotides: TGCAGTGCTAGAGATGTGGGACAAAACTACGAGCAGTACTTC. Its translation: CSARDVGQNYEQYF.

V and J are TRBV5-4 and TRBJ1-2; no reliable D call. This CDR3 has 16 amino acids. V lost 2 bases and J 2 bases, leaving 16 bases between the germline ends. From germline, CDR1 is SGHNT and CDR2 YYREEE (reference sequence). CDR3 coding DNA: TGTGCCAGCAGCTTAGGTGGGCAGAGTTTAAACTATGGCTACACCTTC. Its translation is CASSLGGQSLNYGYTF.